Given below is one T cell receptor (beta chain) in context. This clone is characterized as medium-sized (0.01 to 0.1%). No antigen is known for it. The sample holds no much larger clone one base away, and base qualities are not on file. The same CDR3 also results from other DNA sequences found in this sample. This record belongs to a study of T cell responses to AZD1222 COVID-19 vaccine (dated by TCRdb to 2020 to 2022). Context from the whole study: TCR sequencing was performed for some 250 trial participants, of whom some 200 were given two doses of AZD1222 and around 26 were given two doses of MenACWY control vaccine. Trial participants were enrolled by age into 18-55, 56-69 and 70-plus year subgroups, with roughly 160, 29 and 62 TCR-sequenced participants respectively. What the research found in general, with its limitations: Because no day 14 peak-response samples were available, repertoires were characterized only after the peak T cell response. The 56-69-year group was small, and its depth increase did not reach significance, likely because of low power. Participants were mostly white British, with more females than males. The authors suggested clonal diversity may have been underestimated. A significant rise in spike-specific TCR breadth and depth was observed after two AZD1222 doses relative to day 0 and relative to MenACWY recipients. Reportedly, close to half of the unique spike-specific TCRs recognized epitopes lying outside the regions that are mutated in the B.1.351 and B.1.1.7 variants. Conclusions about previously exposed vaccinees were limited because only six AZD1222 recipients were SARS-CoV-2 seropositive at baseline. The whole spike protein was spanned by vaccine-associated CD4 TCRs, and dominant responses were seen in regions 160-218 and 743-854.

The CDR3 regions of human TCRbeta chains were subjected to immunosequencing. Per the original workflow: TCRs in the repertoires were matched against a reference library of SARS-CoV-2-specific TCRs that had been generated with the MIRA antigen-specificity platform. Breadth meant the fraction of unique TCRs that were SARS-CoV-2-associated, whereas depth meant the fraction of total T cells that were SARS-CoV-2-associated. Using the MIRA data, every spike-specific TCR was mapped to the spike region that the TCR reacted to and assigned to either a CD4 or a CD8 class. Log10-transformed breadth and depth values were compared by one-way ANOVA with Sidak's multiple comparisons tests. Imported from immuneACCESS, the table was reduced by TCRdb to in-frame sequences with V and J called. These copies leave out some clones; in studies compared against another copy, an unresolved V gene accounts for under half, and the cause of the remainder is not known. V, J and clone size are taken as reported in that table, and D and trimming were inferred from the DNA itself. The sample table lists about 70,000 clones, approximately 86% of them with a count of one. About 5% of the sample is in the top ten clones.

According to the study, the label for this sample's time point signals: baseline before first vaccination. This sample's treatment or condition label indicates: meningococcal conjugate vaccine given as trial control. The vaccinee samples were drawn from two UK trials, COV001 and COV002, one of which was a single-blind randomized controlled phase 2/3 trial testing AZD1222 (ChAdOx1 nCoV-19) in healthy adults. For TCRbeta chain sequencing, PBMC samples from trial participants were taken at day 0 and at day 28 after the second dose. This TCR was sampled from an adult in good health. This specimen was peripheral blood, taken on day 0 of MenACWY control vaccination.

The CDR3 corresponds to CASSLTGGTEAFF. Read as DNA, the sequence is TGTGCCAGCAGCTTAACTGGGGGGACTGAAGCTTTCTTT. The chain is encoded by TRBV7-8 joined to TRBJ1-1; a tentative D match to TRBD1 spans 5 bases. From the germline V gene, CDR1 is SGHVS and CDR2 is FQNEAQ. V was cut back by 2 bases and J by 5 bases, leaving a gap of 9 bases between them. From the cysteine up to the phenylalanine, the CDR3 has a length of 13 residues. The read is trimmed to its CDR3 DNA, 39 bases read in frame from base 1.